The T cell receptor beta chain under discussion was sequenced for a study of cytomegalovirus exposure and HLA in healthy donors. For the study at large: The same platform used for the 650 to 700 first-cohort repertoires was also used for the 90 to 150 validation repertoires, as a later analysis reported. The study's findings and limits: Whilst most TCR sequences proved rare, a subset of public TCRs occurred across many donors. Specificity of a few CMV-associated chains for CMV antigens was verified in vitro. It was approximately 150 TCR beta chains that were listed as cytomegalovirus-associated.

TCRdb's table, derived via immunoSEQ multiplex PCR, lists solely in-frame clones and lacks some. The data show some 79,000 clones, 90% to 95% seen once. As to this clone: Antigen unknown.

Germline V CDR1 and CDR2: SGHAT, FQDESV (reference sequence). CDR3 size: 17 residues. The V and J ends lost 5 bases and 0 bases respectively, with 17 bases between them. The chain joins TRBV11-1 to TRBJ2-1; D is perhaps TRBD1 (5 bases). The receptor was isolated from a woman in her late teens or twenties in good health and CMV-seropositive. The material sequenced was PBMCs. The CDR3 region has the DNA TGTGCCAGCAGCCGGCCGACAGACCTAAGCTCCTACAATGAGCAGTTCTTC. Its translation: CASSRPTDLSSYNEQFF.